Listed here are 8 T cell receptor beta chains from one sample, sequenced in a study of Ad26.COV2.S vaccination and SARS-CoV-2 variants. Sequenced by immunoSEQ multiplex PCR; TCRdb stores in-frame clones only, minus some. Here the sample spans 300,000 to 350,000 clones, 90% being singletons. Specified treatment: 15 to 20 received Ad26.COV2.S at low or high dose, single or two shots; about 5 received placebo; per-sample allocation not given. Collection of the samples took place on day 63 after the first injection of vaccine or placebo. The starting material was peripheral blood, obtained in a trial of Ad26.COV2.S vaccine versus placebo. These receptors were collected from a person between 18 and 59 years old who received the Ad26.COV2.S COVID-19 vaccine or a placebo.

As for this clone: The same CDR3 also results from other DNA sequences found in this sample. This sequence joins TRBV18 and TRBJ2-5; D call uncertain. Trimming took off 2 bases at V and 4 bases at J, with 2 bases between the two ends. Germline CDR1 and CDR2: KGHSH and LQKENI. This CDR3 spans 11 amino acids. Here the CDR3 reads CASSPRETQYF. As DNA, the CDR3 is TGTGCCAGCTCACCAAGAGAGACCCAGTACTTC. The full variable domain, in which reference TRBV18 and TRBJ2-5 provide the parts outside the CDR3, is NAGVMQNPRHLVRRRGQEARLRCSPMKGHSHVYWYRQLPEEGLKFMVYLQKENIIDESGMPKERFSAEFPKEGPSILRIQQVVRGDSAAYFCASSPRETQYFGPGTRLLVL.

The chain uses TRBV9 and TRBJ2-7; D unresolved. Germline-derived CDR1 and CDR2 are SGDLS and YYNGEE. V shed 3 bases and J shed 2 bases, with 9 bases lying between them. CDR3 length equals 13 residues. This chain's CDR3 is CASSGVSPYEQYF. DNA for the CDR3: TGTGCCAGCAGCGGCGTTTCCCCCTACGAGCAGTACTTC.

The rearrangement uses TRBV5-1 and TRBJ1-4; no definite D call. V lost 0 bases and J 0 bases, leaving 9 bases between the germline ends. The CDR3 totals 16 residues. Per germline, CDR1 SGHRS and CDR2 YFSETQ. DNA for the CDR3: TGCGCCAGCAGCTTGGATGGAGCTGCAACTAATGAAAAACTGTTTTTT. Translating it yields CASSLDGAATNEKLFF. Drawing the rest from reference TRBV5-1 and TRBJ1-4, the complete variable domain is KAGVTQTPRYLIKTRGQQVTLSCSPISGHRSVSWYQQTPGQGLQFLFEYFSETQRNKGNFPGRFSGRQFSNSRSEMNVSTLELGDSALYLCASSLDGAATNEKLFFGSGTQLSVL.

There are a few counts of this clone. The V gene is TRBV11-1, the J gene TRBJ1-1; D unclear. The CDR3 spans 14 residues. V was clipped by 5 bases and J by 1 base, with 11 bases between them. Per the germline V gene, CDR1 is SGHAT and CDR2 is FQDESV (reference sequence). The CDR3: CASSPRPENTEAFF. As DNA, the CDR3 is TGTGCCAGCAGCCCAAGGCCAGAGAACACTGAAGCTTTCTTT.

The rearrangement joins TRBV19 to TRBJ1-5; 8 nucleotides match TRBD1. This CDR3 has 17 amino acids. Germline loops: CDR1 LNHDA, CDR2 SQIVND (reference sequence). The V segment lost 0 bases and the J segment 3 bases; nucleotides outside the gene matches: 7. This CDR3 reads CASSIDLTGADNQPQHF. In DNA form, the CDR3 reads TGTGCCAGTAGTATAGATTTGACAGGGGCCGACAATCAGCCCCAGCATTTT.

This clone was observed once. CDR3 nucleotides: TGTGCCAGCAGCCAGACCGGGACAATTGGGAATGAGCAGTTCTTC. Residues: CASSQTGTIGNEQFF. This chain uses TRBV4-2 with TRBJ2-1; D is possibly TRBD1 (6 bases). The germline V gene encodes CDR1 LGHNA and CDR2 YNFKEQ. With 3 bases removed from V and 7 bases from J, the gap between germline ends came to 16 bases. CDR3 length: 15 amino acids.

The CDR3 DNA is TGCAGCGTCTTGGGAGGGGGTCTATACGAGCAGTACTTC. Protein sequence: CSVLGGGLYEQYF. The rearrangement joins TRBV29-1 to TRBJ2-7; perhaps TRBD2 as D (7 bases). V was cut by 6 bases and J by 4 bases, with 16 bases left in between. The CDR3 is 13 residues long. CDR1 and CDR2 from the germline V gene are SQVTM and ANQGSEA.

V gene TRBV4-3 combines with J gene TRBJ2-7; 7 bases line up with TRBD2. The CDR3 is 17 residues long. V lost 0 bases to trimming and J lost 1 base; unmatched junction nucleotides: 9. Germline V gives CDR1 LGHNA, CDR2 YSLEER. The CDR3 sequence: CASSQELGGVSSYEQYF. In nucleotides, the CDR3 is TGCGCCAGCAGCCAAGAGTTGGGGGGGGTATCGTCCTACGAGCAGTACTTC.